This T cell receptor (beta chain) appears in the sequencing data of a study of OX40 agonist ivuxolimab in advanced cancers. Study information: Ivuxolimab, which is an agonistic anti-OX40 (CD134) antibody, was administered to the patients. Averaging roughly 60 years in age, with a range of 23 to 79, the cohort was 82.7% male. Enrollees could have had prior anti-PD-1, anti-PD-L1 or anti-CTLA-4 therapy, which about 40% had received.

Method: immunoSEQ multiplex PCR; TCRdb's copy keeps in-frame clones and lacks some. This table holds approximately 100,000 clones, roughly nine tenths found once. The CDR3 covers 13 residues. Germline CDR1 reads ENHRY; CDR2 reads SYGVKD. Trimming removed 6 bases at V and 4 bases at J, with 13 bases between. This specimen was CD4+ or CD8+ T cells sorted from blood, taken in a trial of the OX40 agonist ivuxolimab. The chain recombines TRBV10-3 with TRBJ2-7; D is tentatively TRBD1 or TRBD2 (7 bases each). This TCR derives from an adult with an advanced solid tumor such as melanoma, head and neck, liver or kidney cancer. The CDR3: CAISGEGAYEQYF. In nucleotides, the CDR3 is TGTGCCATCAGCGGGGAGGGGGCGTACGAGCAGTACTTC.